This record looks at one T cell receptor beta chain sequence and its context. The antigen remains unidentified. The V gene lost 1 base and the J gene lost 2 bases, with 6 bases spanning the gap. There are 14 residues in the CDR3. CDR1 is MDHEN, CDR2 SYDVKM, per germline. Quantitative barcoded 5'-RACE was used to prepare TCR beta libraries. TCRdb re-called the 5' RACE reads through MiXCR, storing one row per CDR3 protein. The sample gives some 840,000 distinct CDR3 sequences, about 12% of which show up once; 0.51% is in the top ten. This sample was included in a study of CD8 T cells in ankylosing spondylitis. Overall study results and limits: Reported data indicate significant enrichment of disease-linked clones within matched ankylosing spondylitis synovial fluid. There was a TCR beta motif, made of several highly homologous variants, that appeared characteristic of ankylosing spondylitis blood.

The rearrangement links TRBV28 to TRBJ2-1; no firm D call. Specimen: blood, either unsorted or a sorted T cell fraction (not recorded which). This TCR was sampled from a male donor with ankylosing spondylitis. CDR3: CASSLFGTYNEQFF. The CDR3, as DNA: TGTGCCAGCAGTTTATTTGGGACCTACAATGAGCAGTTCTTC. Combining the CDR3 with reference TRBV28 and TRBJ2-1 gives the whole variable domain DVKVTQSSRYLVKRTGEKVFLECVQDMDHENMFWYRQDPGLGLRLIYFSYDVKMKEKGDIPEGYSVSREKKERFSLILESASTNQTSMYLCASSLFGTYNEQFFGPGTRLTVL.